This T cell receptor beta chain appears in the sequencing data of a study of blood T cell repertoires in COVID-19. Clinical histories supplied by participants themselves formed the basis of cohort assignment. Sequencing used immunoSEQ multiplex PCR; TCRdb keeps in-frame clones, though not all of them. The sample has 300,000 to 350,000 clones, 88% seen once. This CDR3 contains 16 residues. Germline V gene lookup returns CDR1 LNHNV and CDR2 YYDKDF (reference sequence). V gave up 4 bases and J gave up 5 bases; unmatched junction bases: 10. The receptor was isolated from a man aged 25 to 40 who had recovered from COVID-19. The specimen sequenced was PBMCs or T cells enriched from blood (not recorded which). This sequence joins TRBV15 and TRBJ2-7, with 11 positions matching TRBD1. The CDR3 sequence is CATSKPEGQGANEQYF. CDR3 in DNA: TGTGCCACCAGCAAACCAGAAGGACAGGGGGCCAACGAGCAGTACTTC.